This T cell receptor beta chain was profiled in a study of blood T cells in healthy people across ages. Each of the donors had around 10 milliliters of peripheral blood drawn into EDTA-treated Vacutainer tubes. A second PCR of roughly 7 to 11 cycles used a sample-barcoded 5' primer and a J-beta primer mix. Each single sample gave us at least 2.5 million CDR3-containing paired-end reads. TCRdb itself ran the 5' RACE reads through MiXCR, one entry per CDR3 protein. The data contain 1.5 million to 2 million distinct CDR3 sequences, roughly 50% of them singletons. CDR3 size: 16 residues. The junction had 15 bases not matched to a gene; V was cut back by 3 bases and J by 8 bases. Germline loops: CDR1 MNHEY, CDR2 SVGEGT. This clonotype was seen more than once but under ten times. The antigen is unknown. Study-wide points: Roughly linear age-related decline in beta diversity appeared, significant by age around 38. The study could not conclusively compare naive and antigen-experienced cells, given its unsorted PBMCs.

The chain recombines TRBV6-2 or TRBV6-3 with TRBJ2-7; 8 nucleotides match TRBD2. This clonotype was sampled from a middle-aged woman in good health. The sample comprised blood. As DNA, the CDR3 is TGTGCCAGCAGTTATTCGACAGCGGGGGAGCCTACGAAGCAGTACTTC. Translation gives CASSYSTAGEPTKQYF.